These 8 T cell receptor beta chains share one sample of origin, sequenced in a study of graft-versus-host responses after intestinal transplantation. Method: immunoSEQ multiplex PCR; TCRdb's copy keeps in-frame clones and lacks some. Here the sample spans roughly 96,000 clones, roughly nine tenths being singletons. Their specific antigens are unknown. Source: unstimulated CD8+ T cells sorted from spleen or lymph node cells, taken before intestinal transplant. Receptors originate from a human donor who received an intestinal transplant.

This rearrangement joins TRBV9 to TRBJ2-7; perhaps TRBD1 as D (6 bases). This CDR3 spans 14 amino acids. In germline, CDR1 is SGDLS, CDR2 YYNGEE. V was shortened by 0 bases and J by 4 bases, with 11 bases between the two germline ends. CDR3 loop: CASSVEGDGYEQYF. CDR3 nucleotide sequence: TGTGCCAGCAGCGTAGAGGGGGACGGGTACGAGCAGTACTTC.

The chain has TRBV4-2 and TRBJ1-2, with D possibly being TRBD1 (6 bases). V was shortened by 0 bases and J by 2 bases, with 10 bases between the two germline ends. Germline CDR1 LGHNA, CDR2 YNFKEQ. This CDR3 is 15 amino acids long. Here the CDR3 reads CASSQEVTGNYGYTF. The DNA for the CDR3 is TGTGCCAGCAGCCAAGAGGTCACAGGGAACTATGGCTACACCTTC.

CDR3 nucleotide sequence: TGTGCCAGCAGCTCCGGGGCGGGACAGGGCCTCAATGAGCAGTTCTTC. Protein sequence: CASSSGAGQGLNEQFF. This chain uses TRBV7-6 with TRBJ2-1; the match to TRBD1 covers 9 bases. CDR3 length equals 16 residues. The J segment lost 6 bases and the V segment lost 4 bases, leaving 10 bases of the junction unmatched. CDR1 SGHVS and CDR2 FNYEAQ come from the germline V gene.

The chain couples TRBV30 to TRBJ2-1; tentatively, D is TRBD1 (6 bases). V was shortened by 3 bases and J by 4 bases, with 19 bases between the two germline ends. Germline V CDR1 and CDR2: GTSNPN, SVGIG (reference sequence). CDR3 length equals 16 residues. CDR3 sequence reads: CAWSDPLGTIYNEQFF. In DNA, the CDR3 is TGTGCCTGGAGCGACCCCCTCGGGACAATATACAATGAGCAGTTCTTC.

CDR3 coding DNA: TGTGCCAGCAGTTTATCTCCGGGACAGGTCTATGGCTACACCTTC. This translates into CASSLSPGQVYGYTF. The chain uses TRBV27 and TRBJ1-2; 8 positions agree with TRBD1. The CDR3 runs to 15 residues. Trimming cost V 0 bases and J 4 bases; bases outside gene matches: 4. Germline CDR1 reads MNHEY; CDR2 reads SMNVEV (reference sequence).

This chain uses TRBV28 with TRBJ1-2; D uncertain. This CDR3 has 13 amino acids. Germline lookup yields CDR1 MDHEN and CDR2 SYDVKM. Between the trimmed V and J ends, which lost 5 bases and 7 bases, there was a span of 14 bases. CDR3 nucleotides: TGTGCCAGCAGTAAGATCCCTGGAGGTGGCTACACCTTC. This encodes CASSKIPGGGYTF.

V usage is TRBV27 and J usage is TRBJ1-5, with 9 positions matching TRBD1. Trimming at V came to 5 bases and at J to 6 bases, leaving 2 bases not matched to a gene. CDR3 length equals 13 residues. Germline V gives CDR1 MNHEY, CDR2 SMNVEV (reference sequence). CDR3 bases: TGTGCCAGCAGTCCGGACAGGGGTCAGCCCCAGCATTTT. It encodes CASSPDRGQPQHF.

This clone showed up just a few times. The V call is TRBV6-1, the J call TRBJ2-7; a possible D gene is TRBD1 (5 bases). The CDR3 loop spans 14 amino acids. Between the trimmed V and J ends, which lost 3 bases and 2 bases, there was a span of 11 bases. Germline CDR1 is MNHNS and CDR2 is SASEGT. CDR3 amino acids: CASSEQGTPYEQYF. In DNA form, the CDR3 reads TGTGCCAGCAGTGAGCAGGGAACCCCCTACGAGCAGTACTTC.